These 26 T cell receptor beta chains share one sample of origin, sequenced in a study of a mutant IDH1 vaccine in newly diagnosed glioma. Sequenced by immunoSEQ multiplex PCR; TCRdb stores in-frame clones only, minus some. The sample gives fewer than 75,000 clones, less than 85% of which show up once; approximately 9.5% is in the top ten. No antigen has been assigned to these receptors. As for time point: week 11, during vaccination. It was 300 ug of mutant IDH1 20-mer peptide that made up each vaccine dose, given with topical imiquimod. Here the sequenced sample was PBMCs, taken from a glioma patient whose treatment included an IDH1 peptide vaccine. The receptors derive from a woman between 50 and 59 years old with glioma.

V usage is TRBV28 and J usage is TRBJ1-5, with D perhaps TRBD1 (5 bases). V lost 3 bases, J lost 6 bases, and 12 bases lay in between. The CDR3 length is 14 residues. Germline V gene data show CDR1 as MDHEN and CDR2 as SYDVKM. The CDR3, as DNA: TGTGCCAGCAGTTTCGTCAAGGGGATTCAGCCCCAGCATTTT. This sequence encodes CASSFVKGIQPQHF.

The gene calls are TRBV6-6 and TRBJ1-2; D not certain. V was trimmed by 5 bases and J by 3 bases, leaving 7 bases between them. This CDR3 spans 12 amino acids. Germline assignment: CDR1 MNHNY and CDR2 SVGAGI (reference sequence). This CDR3 is CASSGGDYGYTF. The CDR3 nucleotides read TGTGCCAGCAGTGGTGGGGACTATGGCTACACCTTC.

The CDR3 DNA reads as TGTGCCAGCAGTTCCTCGGTGGGGACGGATGGCTACACCTTC. This encodes CASSSSVGTDGYTF. The rearrangement uses TRBV6-5 and TRBJ1-2, with D perhaps TRBD1 (5 bases). Germline loops: CDR1 MNHEY, CDR2 SVGAGI. Trimming removed 4 bases from V and 6 bases from J, with 15 bases in between. The CDR3 contains 14 residues.

The chain links TRBV6-6 to TRBJ1-5; possible D gene TRBD1, 5 bases. CDR3 size: 12 residues. Germline V gives CDR1 MNHNY, CDR2 SVGAGI (reference sequence). Trimming left V 11 bases short and J 1 base short, with 9 bases between. DNA of the CDR3: TGTGCCGGGGGGGTGAGCAATCAGCCCCAGCATTTT. Translation: CAGGVSNQPQHF.

The CDR3 region has the DNA TGTGCCAGTAGTACTCCGTCGGGGACAGCAGGGGCCTATGGCTACACCTTC. This sequence encodes CASSTPSGTAGAYGYTF. The chain links TRBV19 to TRBJ1-2; 7 bases line up with TRBD1. Germline assignment: CDR1 LNHDA and CDR2 SQIVND (reference sequence). This CDR3 contains 17 residues. The ends lost 4 bases at V and 4 bases at J; junction bases unmatched: 15.

This clone showed up just once. The chain combines TRBV2 with TRBJ1-5; D remains ambiguous. Germline V gives CDR1 SNHLY, CDR2 FYNNEI. There are 13 residues in the CDR3. The ends were cut back, 5 bases at V and 4 bases at J, with 9 bases in the middle. For the CDR3, the DNA is TGTGCCAGCAGTTACGTTGTGAATCAGCCCCAGCATTTT. Amino acids: CASSYVVNQPQHF.

The chain employs TRBV19 and TRBJ1-4, with 8 bases matching TRBD1. The CDR3 loop spans 14 amino acids. After removal of 3 bases from V and 12 bases from J, the junction contained 9 bases not matched to a gene. Germline assignment: CDR1 LNHDA and CDR2 SQIVND (reference sequence). Here the CDR3 reads CASSMLQGAGELFF. For the CDR3, the DNA is TGTGCCAGTAGTATGTTGCAGGGGGCAGGGGAACTGTTTTTT.

V is TRBV30 and J is TRBJ2-7; 10 nucleotides agree with TRBD1. Per germline, CDR1 GTSNPN and CDR2 SVGIG (reference sequence). The CDR3 totals 16 residues. The trim removed 3 bases at V and 3 bases at J, leaving 11 bases unmatched. The CDR3 reads CAWSRTGTGANYEQYF. CDR3 in DNA: TGTGCCTGGAGCAGAACCGGGACAGGGGCGAACTACGAGCAGTACTTC.

The chain links TRBV28 to TRBJ2-7; D remains ambiguous. Per germline, CDR1 MDHEN and CDR2 SYDVKM. With 1 base removed from V and 5 bases from J, the gap between germline ends came to 12 bases. This CDR3 contains 14 residues. In DNA form, the CDR3 reads TGTGCCAGCAGTTTATTTACCCTAGGCAACGAGCAGTACTTC. This translates into CASSLFTLGNEQYF.

The genes are TRBV5-1 and TRBJ1-1, with D perhaps TRBD1 (5 bases). This CDR3 has 12 residues. V gave up 2 bases and J gave up 11 bases, with 13 bases separating them. Germline values: CDR1 SGHRS, CDR2 YFSETQ. The CDR3 nucleotides read TGCGCCAGCAGCTTCGGCGGGGGTAGGGCTTTCTTT. This translates into CASSFGGGRAFF.

The V and J genes are TRBV5-4 and TRBJ2-1; 8 nucleotides align to TRBD2. Germline V CDR1 and CDR2: SGHNT, YYREEE (reference sequence). V dropped 0 bases and J dropped 4; count of bases not matched to a gene: 3. The CDR3 has 15 residues. The CDR3 reads CASSLGGLGYNEQFF. As DNA, the CDR3 is TGTGCCAGCAGCTTGGGGGGACTAGGATACAATGAGCAGTTCTTC.

V and J are TRBV5-1 and TRBJ1-2, with 7 bases matching TRBD1. V gave up 5 bases and J gave up 0 bases; unmatched junction bases: 4. The germline V gene encodes CDR1 SGHRS and CDR2 YFSETQ. The CDR3 runs 14 residues. CDR3 bases: TGCGCCAGCAGTTCAGGGGGAACTAACTATGGCTACACCTTC. It specifies CASSSGGTNYGYTF.

V gene TRBV7-6 combines with J gene TRBJ2-7; maybe TRBD1 (6 bases). The CDR3 extends over 15 amino acids. Per germline, CDR1 SGHVS and CDR2 FNYEAQ. V lost 5 bases, J lost 2 bases, and 16 bases lay in between. The CDR3 bases are TGTGCCAGCAGCCCCCGTACAGGGAGAACCTACGAGCAGTACTTC. Translated, it gives CASSPRTGRTYEQYF.

V is TRBV27 and J is TRBJ2-7; 12 nucleotides line up with TRBD1. Germline values: CDR1 MNHEY, CDR2 SMNVEV (reference sequence). The CDR3 has 18 residues. The V and J ends lost 9 bases and 2 bases, in that order; junction bases with no gene match: 17. The DNA for the CDR3 is TGTGCCAGTTCTCCCGGGGGACAGGGGGCTAGCGGGGCCTACGAGCAGTACTTC. Protein sequence: CASSPGGQGASGAYEQYF.

This CDR3 reads CASRPSGLEKTQYF. The CDR3 nucleotides are TGTGCCAGCAGACCTTCGGGGTTGGAAAAGACCCAGTACTTC. J is TRBJ2-5 and V is TRBV27; D possibly corresponds to TRBD2 (5 bases). The CDR3 totals 14 residues. Looked up from germline, CDR1 is MNHEY and CDR2 is SMNVEV (reference sequence). The ends were cut back, 6 bases at V and 6 bases at J, with 17 bases in the middle.

J is TRBJ2-2 and V is TRBV19; 7 nucleotides align to TRBD1. The CDR3 extends over 14 amino acids. Trimming cost V 6 bases and J 3 bases; bases outside gene matches: 4. Germline loops: CDR1 LNHDA, CDR2 SQIVND (reference sequence). The CDR3, as DNA: TGTGCCAGTAGGGATACAGGGGACACCGGGGAGCTGTTTTTT. Its translation: CASRDTGDTGELFF.

J is TRBJ2-6 and V is TRBV7-9; tentative D call: TRBD1 (5 bases). Germline V gene lookup returns CDR1 SEHNR and CDR2 FQNEAQ (reference sequence). The germline V and J ends were trimmed by 2 bases and 2 bases, with 19 bases remaining between them. The length of the CDR3 is 19 residues. CDR3 amino acids: CASSLFPGSPRTGANVLTF. Here the CDR3 DNA reads TGTGCCAGCAGCTTATTCCCAGGGTCCCCCAGGACTGGGGCCAACGTCCTGACTTTC.

This clone was detected only once. The chain links TRBV6-6 to TRBJ2-7; D is ambiguous. With 8 bases removed from V and 3 bases from J, the gap between germline ends came to 14 bases. The V gene's germline CDR1 is MNHNY and CDR2 SVGAGI (reference sequence). CDR3 length: 13 amino acids. The chain's CDR3 is CASSITPLYEQYF. CDR3 coding DNA: TGTGCCAGCTCCATCACGCCCCTCTACGAGCAGTACTTC.

This rearrangement joins TRBV6-1 to TRBJ1-6; D unresolved. Germline CDR1 reads MNHNS; CDR2 reads SASEGT. The CDR3 runs 13 residues. The V end lost 8 bases, the J end lost 8 bases, and 13 bases lay between the germline ends. CDR3 protein: CASRRPQDSPLHF. CDR3 sequence (DNA): TGTGCCAGCCGAAGACCCCAAGATTCACCCCTCCACTTT.

This clone appeared a single time. V is TRBV9 and J is TRBJ2-2; TRBD2 aligns across 9 bases. Looked up from germline, CDR1 is SGDLS and CDR2 is YYNGEE. The CDR3 has 16 residues. The ends lost 2 bases at V and 1 base at J; junction bases unmatched: 3. The CDR3 protein is CASSVVSGGNTGELFF. The CDR3, as DNA: TGTGCCAGCAGCGTTGTTAGCGGGGGGAACACCGGGGAGCTGTTTTTT.

The chain is built from TRBV5-4 and TRBJ1-2; D remains unclear. CDR3 length equals 13 residues. Deletions cut 5 bases from V and 4 bases from J, with 12 bases between. Germline CDR1 reads SGHNT; CDR2 reads YYREEE (reference sequence). The CDR3 DNA is TGTGCCAGCAGGGAAGTACAGTCCTATGGCTACACCTTC. Protein sequence: CASREVQSYGYTF.

The chain recombines TRBV2 with TRBJ1-4; the D is unclear. This CDR3 region has 13 residues. The V end lost 6 bases, the J end lost 8 bases, and 13 bases lay between the germline ends. Germline-derived CDR1 and CDR2 are SNHLY and FYNNEI. The CDR3 bases are TGTGCCAGCAGCGCCCTGATTGGGGAAAAACTGTTTTTT. Its protein product is CASSALIGEKLFF. Together with reference TRBV2 and TRBJ1-4, the CDR3 gives the full variable domain: EPEVTQTPSHQVTQMGQEVILRCVPISNHLYFYWYRQILGQKVEFLVSFYNNEISEKSEIFDDQFSVERPDGSNFTLKIRSTKLEDSAMYFCASSALIGEKLFFGSGTQLSVL.

This clone has only one observation. The chain joins TRBV19 to TRBJ1-1; 7 nucleotides align to TRBD1. Germline assignment: CDR1 LNHDA and CDR2 SQIVND (reference sequence). V shed 5 bases, J shed 7 bases, and the junction held 10 bases outside the gene matches. The CDR3 is made up of 14 amino acids. The CDR3 bases are TGTGCCAGTAGTGTCCAAGGGACAGTAGGTGAAGCTTTCTTT. It encodes CASSVQGTVGEAFF.

V is TRBV9 and J is TRBJ2-6, with D unresolved. Germline V lookup: CDR1 SGDLS, CDR2 YYNGEE. There are 13 residues in the CDR3. The V end was cut by 0 bases, the J end by 4 bases, with 2 bases between. The CDR3 DNA reads as TGTGCCAGCAGCGTAGCCGGGGCCAACGTCCTGACTTTC. Translating it yields CASSVAGANVLTF.

The chain joins TRBV2 to TRBJ2-5, with 8 bases that match TRBD1. Germline V gene lookup returns CDR1 SNHLY and CDR2 FYNNEI. The CDR3 consists of 16 residues. Germline trimming cut 4 bases from V and 4 bases from J; bases unmatched to any gene: 11. In nucleotides, the CDR3 is TGTGCCAGCAGTGGGAGCCGGGACAGGCCTTTAGAGACCCAGTACTTC. Amino acid sequence: CASSGSRDRPLETQYF.

This chain uses TRBV9 with TRBJ2-3; TRBD1 is a possible D gene (6 bases). Germline CDR1 SGDLS, CDR2 YYNGEE. V was clipped by 0 bases and J by 0 bases, with 11 bases between them. The CDR3 totals 16 residues. CDR3 nucleotide sequence: TGTGCCAGCAGCGTAGCTGGGGGCCTGAGCACAGATACGCAGTATTTT. Protein: CASSVAGGLSTDTQYF.